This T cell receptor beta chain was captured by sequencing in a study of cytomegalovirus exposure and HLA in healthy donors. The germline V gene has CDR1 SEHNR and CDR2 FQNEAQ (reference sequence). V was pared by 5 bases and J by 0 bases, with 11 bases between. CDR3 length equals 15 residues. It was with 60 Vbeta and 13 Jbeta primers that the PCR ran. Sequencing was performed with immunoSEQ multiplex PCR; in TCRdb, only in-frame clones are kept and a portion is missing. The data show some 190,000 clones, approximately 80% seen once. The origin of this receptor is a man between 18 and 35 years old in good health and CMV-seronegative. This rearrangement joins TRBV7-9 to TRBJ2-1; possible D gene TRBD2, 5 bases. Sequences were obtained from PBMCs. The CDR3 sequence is CASSRERLSYNEQFF. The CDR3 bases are TGTGCCAGCAGCCGTGAGCGGCTCTCCTACAATGAGCAGTTCTTC.